What follows are 9 T cell receptor beta chains derived from one specimen sequenced in a study of shared clonotypes between healthy human individuals. TCRdb keeps only in-frame clones here, not all; method: immunoSEQ multiplex PCR. The table includes 1,500,000 or so clones, roughly 96% detected once. Input material: naive CD4+ T cells sorted from blood. Subset given: CD45RA+ positively selected. Receptors were obtained from a man aged 25 to 40 in good health.

The V gene is TRBV7-2, the J gene TRBJ1-1, with TRBD1 as a possible D gene (6 bases). CDR3 size: 13 residues. Trimming shortened V by 8 bases and J by 4 bases, and 14 bases separated the two germline ends. From germline, CDR1 is SGHTA and CDR2 FQGNSA. The CDR3 loop reads CASGAGAGTEAFF. CDR3 DNA: TGTGCCAGCGGTGCAGGGGCGGGCACTGAAGCTTTCTTT.

The J gene is TRBJ2-7, the V gene TRBV4-3, with D tentatively TRBD2 (5 bases). Germline assignment: CDR1 LGHNA and CDR2 YSLEER. Trimming left V 3 bases short and J 2 bases short, with 5 bases between. This CDR3 is 12 amino acids long. The CDR3 loop reads CASSHGTYEQYF. The CDR3 nucleotides are TGCGCCAGCAGCCACGGGACCTACGAGCAGTACTTC.

The J gene is TRBJ2-2, the V gene TRBV9; 9 bases fit TRBD2. Germline CDR1 is SGDLS and CDR2 is YYNGEE. V gave up 0 bases and J gave up 7 bases; unmatched junction bases: 10. The CDR3 is made up of 17 amino acids. The CDR3 region is CASSVDPLAGLGGELFF. The DNA of the CDR3 is TGTGCCAGCAGCGTAGATCCCCTAGCGGGGCTGGGCGGGGAGCTGTTTTTT.

V usage is TRBV28 and J usage is TRBJ1-1; D remains ambiguous. This CDR3 has 14 residues. V lost 3 bases, J lost 1 base, and 9 bases lay in between. Looked up from germline, CDR1 is MDHEN and CDR2 is SYDVKM. CDR3 coding DNA: TGTGCCAGCAGTTTGTTGGACCGGAACACTGAAGCTTTCTTT. It specifies CASSLLDRNTEAFF.

Written as DNA, the CDR3 is TGTGCCAGCACCTCCGGGACAGGGATCTCTGGGGCCAACGTCCTGACTTTC. Protein product: CASTSGTGISGANVLTF. The V gene is TRBV28, the J gene TRBJ2-6, with 9 bases lining up with TRBD1. Unmatched junction bases numbered 7, after V lost 7 bases and J lost 0 bases. The V gene's germline CDR1 is MDHEN and CDR2 SYDVKM. The CDR3 is made up of 17 amino acids.

The V and J genes are TRBV11-2 and TRBJ2-1, with D perhaps matching TRBD1 (5 bases). The CDR3 is 13 residues long. The ends were cut back, 4 bases at V and 8 bases at J, with 12 bases in the middle. Germline values: CDR1 SGHAT, CDR2 FQNNGV. CDR3 nucleotides: TGTGCCAGCAGCTCTCAGGACATCGATGAGCAGTTCTTC. Translating gives CASSSQDIDEQFF.

The chain uses TRBV6-5 and TRBJ2-7; the D gene is possibly TRBD1 (6 bases). The CDR3 loop spans 14 amino acids. Between the trimmed V and J ends, which lost 6 bases and 4 bases, there was a span of 16 bases. From germline, CDR1 is MNHEY and CDR2 SVGAGI. The CDR3 DNA follows: TGTGCCAGCAGCCGGGACACGAGGGGGTACGAGCAGTACTTC. This translates into CASSRDTRGYEQYF.

The rearrangement uses TRBV20-1 and TRBJ1-2, with D hard to call. The CDR3 is 11 amino acids. The ends were cut back, 0 bases at V and 13 bases at J, with 12 bases in the middle. The germline V gene encodes CDR1 DFQATT and CDR2 SNEGSKA (reference sequence). CDR3 region: CSARDRPPCTF. In DNA, the CDR3 is TGCAGTGCTAGAGATAGGCCGCCTTGCACCTTC.

The V gene is TRBV19, the J gene TRBJ2-2; maybe TRBD1 (6 bases). Germline V gene sequence: CDR1 LNHDA, CDR2 SQIVND (reference sequence). This CDR3 spans 16 amino acids. With 5 bases removed from V and 1 base from J, the gap between germline ends came to 14 bases. Written as DNA, the CDR3 is TGTGCCAGTAGTTTTCCTCCGGGACAGAACACCGGGGAGCTGTTTTTT. Amino acids: CASSFPPGQNTGELFF.